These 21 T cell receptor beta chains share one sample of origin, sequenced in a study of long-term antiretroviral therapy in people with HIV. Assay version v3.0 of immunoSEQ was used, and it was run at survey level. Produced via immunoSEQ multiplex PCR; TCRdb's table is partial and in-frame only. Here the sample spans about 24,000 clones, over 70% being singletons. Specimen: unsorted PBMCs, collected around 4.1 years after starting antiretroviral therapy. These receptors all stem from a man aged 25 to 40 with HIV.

The DNA of the CDR3 is TGCGCCAGCAGCATAAGGACAGGGCCCACTGAAGCTTTCTTT. It translates to CASSIRTGPTEAFF. This sequence joins TRBV5-1 and TRBJ1-1; TRBD1 agrees at 8 bases. The CDR3 sequence is 14 residues long. J was trimmed by 4 bases and V by 4 bases; bases with no gene match: 6. In germline, CDR1 is SGHRS, CDR2 YFSETQ.

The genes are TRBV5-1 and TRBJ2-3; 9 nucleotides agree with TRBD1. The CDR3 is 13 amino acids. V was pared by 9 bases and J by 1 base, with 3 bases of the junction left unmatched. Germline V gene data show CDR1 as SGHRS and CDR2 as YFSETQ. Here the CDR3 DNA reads TGCGCCACCTGGACAGGGGGCACAGATACGCAGTATTTT. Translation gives CATWTGGTDTQYF.

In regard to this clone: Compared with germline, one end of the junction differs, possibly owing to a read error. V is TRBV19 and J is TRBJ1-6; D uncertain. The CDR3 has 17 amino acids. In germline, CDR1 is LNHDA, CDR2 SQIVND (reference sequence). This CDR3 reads CASSIWPRISHNSPLHF. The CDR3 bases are TGTGCCAGTAGTATCTGGCCGAGGATCTCCCATAATTCACCCCTCCACTTT. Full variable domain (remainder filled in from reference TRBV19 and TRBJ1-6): DGGITQSPKYLFRKEGQNVTLSCEQNLNHDAMYWYRQDPGQGLRLIYYSQIVNDFQKGDIAEGYSVSREKKESFPLTVTSAQKNPTAFYLCASSIWPRISHNSPLHFGNGTRLTVT.

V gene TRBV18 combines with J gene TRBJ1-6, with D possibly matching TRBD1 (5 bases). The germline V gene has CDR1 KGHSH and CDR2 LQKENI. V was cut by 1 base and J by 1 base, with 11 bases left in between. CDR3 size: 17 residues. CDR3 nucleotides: TGTGCCAGCTCACCACAAGGGGTAGGGTCCTATAATTCACCCCTCCACTTT. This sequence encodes CASSPQGVGSYNSPLHF.

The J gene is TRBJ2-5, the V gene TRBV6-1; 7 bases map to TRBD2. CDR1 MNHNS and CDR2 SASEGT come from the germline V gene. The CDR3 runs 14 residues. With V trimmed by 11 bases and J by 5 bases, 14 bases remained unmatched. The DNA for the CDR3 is TGTGCCGCGGGGGACCCACTACGGGGCGAGACCCAGTACTTC. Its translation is CAAGDPLRGETQYF.

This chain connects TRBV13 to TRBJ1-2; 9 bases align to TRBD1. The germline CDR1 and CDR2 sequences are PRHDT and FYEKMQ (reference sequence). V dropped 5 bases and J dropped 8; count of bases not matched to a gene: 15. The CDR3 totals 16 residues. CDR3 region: CASSPGTGTIKEGYTF. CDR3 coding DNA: TGTGCCAGCAGCCCCGGGACAGGGACGATTAAGGAGGGCTACACCTTC.

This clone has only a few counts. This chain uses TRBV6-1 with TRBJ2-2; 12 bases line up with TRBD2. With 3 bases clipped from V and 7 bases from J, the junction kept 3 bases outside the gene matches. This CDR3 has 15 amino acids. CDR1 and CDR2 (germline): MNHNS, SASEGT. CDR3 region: CASSETSGGGGELFF. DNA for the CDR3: TGTGCCAGCAGTGAGACTAGCGGGGGTGGCGGGGAGCTGTTTTTT.

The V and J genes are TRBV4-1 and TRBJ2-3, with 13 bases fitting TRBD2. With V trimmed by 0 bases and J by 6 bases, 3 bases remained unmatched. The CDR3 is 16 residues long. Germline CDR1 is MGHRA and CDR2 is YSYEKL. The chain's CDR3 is CASSQDLGLAGDTQYF. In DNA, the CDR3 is TGCGCCAGCAGCCAAGATCTGGGACTAGCGGGGGATACGCAGTATTTT.

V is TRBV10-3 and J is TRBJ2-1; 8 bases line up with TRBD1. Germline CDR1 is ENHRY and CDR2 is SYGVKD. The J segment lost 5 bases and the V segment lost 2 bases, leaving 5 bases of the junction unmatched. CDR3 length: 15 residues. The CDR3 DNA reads TGTGCCATCAGTGAGGACAGGGGATTCAACAATGAGCAGTTCTTC. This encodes CAISEDRGFNNEQFF.

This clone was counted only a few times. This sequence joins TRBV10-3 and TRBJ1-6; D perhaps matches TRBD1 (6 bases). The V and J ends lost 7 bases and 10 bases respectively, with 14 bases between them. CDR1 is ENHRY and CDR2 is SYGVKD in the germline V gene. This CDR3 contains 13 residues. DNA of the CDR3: TGTGCCATCACTGCAGGGGCAAACTCACCCCTCCACTTT. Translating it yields CAITAGANSPLHF.

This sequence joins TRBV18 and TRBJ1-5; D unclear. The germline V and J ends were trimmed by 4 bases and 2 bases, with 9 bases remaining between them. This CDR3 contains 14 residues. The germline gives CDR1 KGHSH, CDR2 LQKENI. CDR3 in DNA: TGTGCCAGCTCACGAGAGGCAGGCAATCAGCCCCAGCATTTT. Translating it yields CASSREAGNQPQHF.

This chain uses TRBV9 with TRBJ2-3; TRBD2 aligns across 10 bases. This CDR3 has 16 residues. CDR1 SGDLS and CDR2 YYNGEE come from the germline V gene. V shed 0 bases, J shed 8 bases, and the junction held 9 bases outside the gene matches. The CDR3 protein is CASSVAGAGGQGTQYF. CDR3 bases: TGTGCCAGCAGCGTAGCCGGAGCGGGGGGGCAGGGTACGCAGTATTTT. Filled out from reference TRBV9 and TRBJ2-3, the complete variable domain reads DSGVTQTPKHLITATGQRVTLRCSPRSGDLSVYWYQQSLDQGLQFLIQYYNGEERAKGNILERFSAQQFPDLHSELNLSSLELGDSALYFCASSVAGAGGQGTQYFGPGTRLTVL.

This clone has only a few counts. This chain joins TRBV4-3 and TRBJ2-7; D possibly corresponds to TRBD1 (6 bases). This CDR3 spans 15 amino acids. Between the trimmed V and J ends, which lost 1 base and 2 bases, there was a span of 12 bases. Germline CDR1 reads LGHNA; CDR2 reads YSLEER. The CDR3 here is CASSQGAGVPYEQYF. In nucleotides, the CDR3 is TGCGCCAGCAGCCAAGGGGCAGGGGTCCCCTACGAGCAGTACTTC.

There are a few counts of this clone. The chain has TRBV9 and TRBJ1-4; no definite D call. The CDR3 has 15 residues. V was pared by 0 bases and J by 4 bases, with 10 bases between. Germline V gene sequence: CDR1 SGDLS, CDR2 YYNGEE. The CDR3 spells CASSVEGSFNEKLFF. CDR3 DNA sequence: TGTGCCAGCAGCGTAGAGGGAAGTTTTAATGAAAAACTGTTTTTT.

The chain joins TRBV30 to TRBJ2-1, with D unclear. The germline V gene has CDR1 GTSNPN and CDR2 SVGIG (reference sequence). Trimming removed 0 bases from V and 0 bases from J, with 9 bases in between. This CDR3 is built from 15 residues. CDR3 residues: CAWSVGGSSYNEQFF. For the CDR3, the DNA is TGTGCCTGGAGTGTGGGCGGAAGCTCCTACAATGAGCAGTTCTTC.

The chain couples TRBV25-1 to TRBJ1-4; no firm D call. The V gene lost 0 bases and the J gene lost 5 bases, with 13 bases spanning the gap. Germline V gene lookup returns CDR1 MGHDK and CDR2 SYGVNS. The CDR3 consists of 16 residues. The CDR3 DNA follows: TGTGCCAGCAGTGAATACAGCGGGTATGGGAATGAAAAACTGTTTTTT. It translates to CASSEYSGYGNEKLFF. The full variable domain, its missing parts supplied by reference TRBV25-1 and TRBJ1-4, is EADIYQTPRYLVIGTGKKITLECSQTMGHDKMYWYQQDPGMELHLIHYSYGVNSTEKGDLSSESTVSRIRTEHFPLTLESARPSHTSQYLCASSEYSGYGNEKLFFGSGTQLSVL.

The CDR3 nucleotides are TGCGCCAGCAGCCAAGTAATCGGGGCGAAAGAGACCCAGTACTTC. This sequence encodes CASSQVIGAKETQYF. The chain recombines TRBV4-1 with TRBJ2-5; either TRBD1 or TRBD2 may fit D (5 bases each). The V gene lost 1 base and the J gene lost 3 bases, with 12 bases spanning the gap. Germline V gives CDR1 MGHRA, CDR2 YSYEKL. This CDR3 is 15 amino acids long.

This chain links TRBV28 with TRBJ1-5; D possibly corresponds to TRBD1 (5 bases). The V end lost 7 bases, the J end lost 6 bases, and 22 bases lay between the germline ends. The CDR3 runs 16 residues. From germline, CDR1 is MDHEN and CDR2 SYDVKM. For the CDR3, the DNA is TGTGCCAGCACCCAAAGCCGGGGGGGTTACGGTCAGCCCCAGCATTTT. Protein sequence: CASTQSRGGYGQPQHF.

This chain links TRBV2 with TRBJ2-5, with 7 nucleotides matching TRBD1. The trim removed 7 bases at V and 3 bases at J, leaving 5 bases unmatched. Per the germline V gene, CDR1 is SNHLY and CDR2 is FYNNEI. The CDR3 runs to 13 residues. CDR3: CASTSTGEETQYF. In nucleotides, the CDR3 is TGTGCCAGCACCTCAACAGGGGAAGAGACCCAGTACTTC.

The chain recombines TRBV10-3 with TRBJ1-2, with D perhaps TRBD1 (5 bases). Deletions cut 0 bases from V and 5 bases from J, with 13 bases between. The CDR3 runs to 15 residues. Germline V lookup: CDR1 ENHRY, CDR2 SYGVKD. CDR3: CAISESGAPGYGYTF. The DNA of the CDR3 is TGTGCCATCAGTGAGTCAGGGGCCCCGGGGTATGGCTACACCTTC.

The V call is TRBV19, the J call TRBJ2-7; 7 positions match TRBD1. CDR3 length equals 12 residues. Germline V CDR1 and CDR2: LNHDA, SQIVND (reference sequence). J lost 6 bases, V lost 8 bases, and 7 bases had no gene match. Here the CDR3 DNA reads TGTGCCAGTCGACAGGGAGCCGGCGAGCAGTACTTC. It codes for CASRQGAGEQYF.